Below are 14 T cell receptor beta chains sequenced from a single sample in a study of CD8+ T cells in alopecia areata. Extraction of RNA preceded its reverse transcription into cDNA, which served as the sequencing template. Measured with immunoSEQ multiplex PCR; TCRdb has only the in-frame clones, and not every one. The top ten hold approximately 1.2% of the sample, which has some 210,000 clones, approximately 67% seen once. Treatment here: oral pan-JAK inhibitor, 5-10 mg twice daily. The sample here was CD4+ T cells sorted from blood, taken around week 46, from a patient treated with tofacitinib. The source is a human donor with alopecia areata.

The V and J genes are TRBV5-4 and TRBJ2-1, with 9 bases lining up with TRBD1. The length of the CDR3 is 15 residues. V lost 4 bases, J lost 3 bases, and 5 bases stayed unmatched. Germline V gene lookup returns CDR1 SGHNT and CDR2 YYREEE (reference sequence). This CDR3 is CASSKTGGIYNEQFF. The CDR3 DNA sequence: TGTGCCAGCAGCAAGACAGGGGGTATCTACAATGAGCAGTTCTTC.

The chain links TRBV19 to TRBJ2-6, with 8 bases matching TRBD1. Germline V CDR1 and CDR2: LNHDA, SQIVND (reference sequence). V dropped 9 bases and J dropped 0; count of bases not matched to a gene: 13. The CDR3 contains 18 residues. The CDR3 region is CASDRGTGVFSGANVLTF. DNA for the CDR3: TGTGCCAGCGACCGAGGGACAGGAGTATTCTCTGGGGCCAACGTCCTGACTTTC.

The gene calls are TRBV29-1 and TRBJ2-7; 11 bases are a match to TRBD2. The CDR3 has 14 amino acids. Germline V gives CDR1 SQVTM, CDR2 ANQGSEA. V shed 5 bases, J shed 0 bases, and the junction held 3 bases outside the gene matches. CDR3 amino acids: CSVRTSGRSYEQYF. The CDR3 nucleotides read TGCAGCGTTCGGACTAGCGGGCGCTCCTACGAGCAGTACTTC.

This clone has a single count. The gene calls are TRBV29-1 and TRBJ1-1; the D gene is possibly TRBD1 (5 bases). The germline CDR1 and CDR2 sequences are SQVTM and ANQGSEA. This CDR3 is built from 14 residues. V gave up 7 bases and J gave up 0 bases, with 15 bases separating them. In DNA, the CDR3 is TGCAGCGCCACCCTGGGGGGACTGAACACTGAAGCTTTCTTT. Amino acids: CSATLGGLNTEAFF.

V and J are TRBV29-1 and TRBJ2-5, with 14 nucleotides matching TRBD2. This CDR3 is 15 amino acids long. The V and J ends lost 3 bases and 4 bases, in that order; junction bases with no gene match: 4. Germline CDR1 SQVTM, CDR2 ANQGSEA. CDR3 DNA sequence: TGCAGCGTTGAGGGACTAGCGGGGGTAACAGAGACCCAGTACTTC. This translates into CSVEGLAGVTETQYF.

This clone was seen more than once but under ten times. V is TRBV27 and J is TRBJ2-7; D might be TRBD1 (5 bases). The CDR3 covers 12 residues. Germline loops: CDR1 MNHEY, CDR2 SMNVEV (reference sequence). Trimming removed 4 bases at V and 6 bases at J, with 10 bases between. CDR3: CASSSTVSEQYF. The DNA for the CDR3 is TGTGCCAGCAGTTCGACAGTTTCCGAGCAGTACTTC.

About this clone itself: Other DNA sequences within the sample encode an identical CDR3. The gene calls are TRBV30 and TRBJ1-2; D gene ambiguous. The CDR3 runs to 12 residues. V lost 0 bases and J 5 bases, leaving 7 bases between the germline ends. The V gene's germline CDR1 is GTSNPN and CDR2 SVGIG (reference sequence). The CDR3, as DNA: TGTGCCTGGAGTGTAGTAGGGTATGGCTACACCTTC. It yields the protein CAWSVVGYGYTF.

CDR3 sequence (DNA): TGCAGCGTTGGGACATCCCAAGAGACCCAGTACTTC. Encoded protein: CSVGTSQETQYF. This chain connects TRBV29-1 to TRBJ2-5; D perhaps matches TRBD1 (5 bases). V was shortened by 4 bases and J by 1 base, with 7 bases between the two germline ends. CDR3 length equals 12 residues. From germline, CDR1 is SQVTM and CDR2 ANQGSEA.

This clone was seen a single time. CDR3 DNA sequence: TGTGCCTGGAGGCGGACAGGGGGCTCCTACGAGCAGTACTTC. This codes for CAWRRTGGSYEQYF. The genes are TRBV30 and TRBJ2-7; 10 bases map to TRBD1. Germline V gene lookup returns CDR1 GTSNPN and CDR2 SVGIG (reference sequence). The CDR3 is made up of 14 amino acids. V gave up 3 bases and J gave up 0 bases; unmatched junction bases: 2.

This clone was detected once. The rearrangement joins TRBV14 to TRBJ1-5; D gene ambiguous. V gave up 4 bases and J gave up 6 bases, with 7 bases separating them. Germline V lookup: CDR1 SGHDN, CDR2 FVKESK. This CDR3 region has 12 residues. CDR3 protein: CASSPRFQPQHF. In nucleotides, the CDR3 is TGTGCCAGCAGCCCTAGATTTCAGCCCCAGCATTTT.

This chain uses TRBV30 with TRBJ1-6; D not certain. This CDR3 comprises 13 residues. V was cut by 3 bases and J by 6 bases, with 9 bases left in between. Per the germline V gene, CDR1 is GTSNPN and CDR2 is SVGIG (reference sequence). The CDR3 sequence: CAWRIGVNSPLHF. DNA of the CDR3: TGTGCCTGGAGGATTGGGGTTAATTCACCCCTCCACTTT.

The chain is built from TRBV5-1 and TRBJ2-3; 7 bases line up with TRBD1. The junction had 14 bases not matched to a gene; V was cut back by 4 bases and J by 0 bases. This CDR3 has 18 residues. The germline V gene has CDR1 SGHRS and CDR2 YFSETQ. As DNA, the CDR3 is TGCGCCAGCAGCGCCTTCGGGGACAGTTTTTCTAGCACAGATACGCAGTATTTT. Translation: CASSAFGDSFSSTDTQYF. The entire variable domain, with the rest obtained from reference TRBV5-1 and TRBJ2-3, is as follows: KAGVTQTPRYLIKTRGQQVTLSCSPISGHRSVSWYQQTPGQGLQFLFEYFSETQRNKGNFPGRFSGRQFSNSRSEMNVSTLELGDSALYLCASSAFGDSFSSTDTQYFGPGTRLTVL.

J is TRBJ2-7 and V is TRBV6-5; D gene unclear. CDR1 MNHEY and CDR2 SVGAGI come from the germline V gene. The germline V and J ends were trimmed by 0 bases and 6 bases, with 9 bases remaining between them. CDR3 size: 13 residues. CDR3 loop: CASSYSTLAEQYF. As DNA, the CDR3 is TGTGCCAGCAGTTACTCGACTCTGGCCGAGCAGTACTTC.

The V and J genes are TRBV30 and TRBJ1-2; unclear D gene. Germline values: CDR1 GTSNPN, CDR2 SVGIG (reference sequence). V was shortened by 0 bases and J by 8 bases, with 13 bases between the two germline ends. The length of the CDR3 is 13 residues. The CDR3 protein is CAWSVIPSQGYTF. Here the CDR3 DNA reads TGTGCCTGGAGTGTAATTCCCTCGCAGGGCTACACCTTC.